A selection of T cell receptor beta chains follows, all from one sample in a study of graft-versus-host responses after intestinal transplantation. Their cognate antigens are unknown. The table came from immunoSEQ multiplex PCR; TCRdb's copy has only in-frame clones and leaves some out. The sample lists over 100,000 clones, about 93% occurring once. The input for sequencing was unstimulated CD4+ T cells sorted from spleen or lymph node cells, taken before intestinal transplant. These receptors were taken from a human donor who received an intestinal transplant. Both conserved end residues are part of each CDR3.

J: TRBJ2-1; V: TRBV27; CDR3: CASSWGPGGIYNEQFF
J: TRBJ2-7; V: TRBV9; CDR3: CASSVGTDPTYEQYF
J: TRBJ2-3; V: TRBV30; CDR3: CAWRITGDTDTQYF
J: TRBJ2-3; V: TRBV4-2; CDR3: CASSQDLRGASDTQYF
J: TRBJ2-7; V: TRBV11-2; CDR3: CASSLGTASYEQYF
J: TRBJ2-3; V: TRBV6-4; CDR3: CASSRGGPWIRTDTQYF
J: TRBJ2-1; V: TRBV9; CDR3: CASSPRRSVNEQFF
J: TRBJ1-2; V: TRBV7-9; CDR3: CASSLDSNGYTF
J: TRBJ2-5; V: TRBV5-1; CDR3: CASSRDRVEETQYF
J: TRBJ1-2; V: TRBV28; CDR3: CASSPTVRRGGYTF
J: TRBJ2-5; V: TRBV10-1; CDR3: CASSEGGVQETQYF
J: TRBJ2-1; V: TRBV5-1; CDR3: CASSFQGANEQFF
J: TRBJ2-7; V: TRBV7-9; CDR3: CASSAPGLSSYEQYF
J: TRBJ1-1; V: TRBV7-2; CDR3: CASSRQGPLEAFF
J: TRBJ2-1; V: TRBV2; CDR3: CASSEWKEQFF
J: TRBJ2-5; V: TRBV11-1; CDR3: CASSQGTYGKTQYF
J: TRBJ2-7; V: TRBV5-1; CDR3: CASSSPQGTGEQYF
J: TRBJ1-1; V: TRBV7-9; CDR3: CASSLGRWGAVMNTEAFF
J: TRBJ2-5; V: TRBV11-2; CDR3: CASSPGQTQYF
J: TRBJ2-1; V: TRBV18; CDR3: CASSPPNSGRPYNEQFF
J: TRBJ1-6; V: TRBV10-3; CDR3: CAIRPGQGSSYNSPLHF
J: TRBJ2-7; V: TRBV5-1; CDR3: CASSSGGTEAYEQYF
J: TRBJ2-7; V: TRBV9; CDR3: CASSVDDRGLGEQYF
J: TRBJ2-1; V: TRBV10-3; CDR3: CAIRARGQVIYNEQFF
J: TRBJ1-2; V: TRBV7-8; CDR3: CASSLGPGNYGYTF
J: TRBJ2-1; V: TRBV5-1; CDR3: CASSRVHSGGFSNEQFF